A single sample is the source of the 12 T cell receptor beta chains below, sequenced in a study of T cells after yellow fever vaccination. TCRdb used MiXCR to reprocess the 5' RACE reads, holding one entry per CDR3 protein. The table has 200,000 to 250,000 distinct CDR3 sequences, less than 9% seen once. This material consisted of CD4+ T cells sorted from PBMCs, taken 15 days after the yellow fever booster vaccination. The receptors derive from a man younger than 40 who received the YFV17D yellow fever vaccine.

This chain connects TRBV7-2 to TRBJ1-3; D not resolved. V was pared by 3 bases and J by 0 bases, with 9 bases between. The CDR3 consists of 15 residues. Germline values: CDR1 SGHTA, CDR2 FQGNSA. The CDR3: CASSFGRNSGNTIYF. DNA for the CDR3: TGTGCCAGCAGCTTCGGACGGAACTCTGGAAACACCATATATTTT.

The chain has TRBV7-2 and TRBJ2-5; the match to TRBD1 covers 8 bases. The V segment lost 4 bases and the J segment 7 bases; nucleotides outside the gene matches: 8. Germline CDR1 and CDR2: SGHTA and FQGNSA. This CDR3 is 14 amino acids long. The CDR3 DNA follows: TGTGCCAGCAGCTCTAGACAGGGGAGTCTGACCCAGTACTTC. It encodes CASSSRQGSLTQYF.

The rearrangement links TRBV15 to TRBJ1-5; D gene unclear. This CDR3 is built from 14 residues. V dropped 4 bases and J dropped 4 bases, with 11 bases sitting between them. Looked up from germline, CDR1 is LNHNV and CDR2 is YYDKDF (reference sequence). The CDR3 spells CATSTLTRNQPQHF. The CDR3 DNA follows: TGTGCCACCAGCACCTTGACACGAAATCAGCCCCAGCATTTT. The full variable domain, rest sourced from reference TRBV15 and TRBJ1-5, is DAMVIQNPRYQVTQFGKPVTLSCSQTLNHNVMYWYQQKSSQAPKLLFHYYDKDFNNEADTPDNFQSRRPNTSFCFLDIRSPGLGDTAMYLCATSTLTRNQPQHFGDGTRLSIL.

This rearrangement joins TRBV7-9 to TRBJ2-4; D possibly corresponds to TRBD2 (5 bases). Trimming stripped 3 bases from V and 7 bases from J, with 13 bases between. The length of the CDR3 is 14 residues. Germline V gene data show CDR1 as SEHNR and CDR2 as FQNEAQ (reference sequence). CDR3 loop: CASSFGPTGNIQYF. As DNA, the CDR3 is TGTGCCAGCAGCTTTGGGCCAACGGGGAACATTCAGTACTTC.

A remark on this clonotype: This may stem from a read error, because a much larger clone lies one nucleotide away. J is TRBJ2-2 and V is TRBV2; perhaps TRBD1 as D (5 bases). This CDR3 has 15 residues. The V end lost 4 bases, the J end lost 4 bases, and 13 bases lay between the germline ends. CDR1 SNHLY and CDR2 FYNNEI come from the germline V gene. The CDR3: CASSGQGTRTGELFF. Written as DNA, the CDR3 is TGTGCCAGCAGTGGGCAGGGAACGCGCACCGGGGAGCTGTTTTTT.

This clonotype was seen only a few times. The chain joins TRBV20-1 to TRBJ2-3; possibly TRBD1 for D (5 bases). Germline V lookup: CDR1 DFQATT, CDR2 SNEGSKA (reference sequence). V was trimmed by 1 base and J by 2 bases, leaving 16 bases between them. The CDR3 is made up of 16 amino acids. CDR3 nucleotide sequence: TGCAGTGCTAGAGTCGTGGGGCTCACACACACAGATACGCAGTATTTT. Its protein is CSARVVGLTHTDTQYF.

This clonotype has at least ten counts. CDR3 sequence reads: CSAQRGTQYF. CDR3 DNA sequence: TGCAGTGCCCAGAGGGGGACCCAGTACTTC. The chain has TRBV20-1 and TRBJ2-5; D is tentatively TRBD1 or TRBD2 (5 bases each). Germline CDR1 DFQATT, CDR2 SNEGSKA (reference sequence). With 6 bases removed from V and 7 bases from J, the gap between germline ends came to 9 bases. This CDR3 is 10 amino acids long.

Many counts were recorded for this clonotype. The chain couples TRBV20-1 to TRBJ1-6; D is possibly TRBD1 (6 bases). Trimming took off 2 bases at V and 7 bases at J, with 9 bases between the two ends. CDR1 and CDR2 from the germline V gene are DFQATT and SNEGSKA (reference sequence). This CDR3 spans 13 amino acids. Here the CDR3 reads CSARYRENSPLHF. Written as DNA, the CDR3 is TGCAGTGCTAGATACAGGGAAAATTCACCCCTCCACTTT.

This clonotype was seen once. This rearrangement joins TRBV5-5 to TRBJ2-3; tentative D call: TRBD1 (6 bases). The CDR3 loop spans 14 amino acids. V lost 0 bases to trimming and J lost 4 bases, with 9 bases between them. Germline V gene sequence: CDR1 SGHKS, CDR2 YYEKEE (reference sequence). The CDR3 DNA follows: TGTGCCAGCAGCTTGGGGGGGCCAGCAGATACGCAGTATTTT. The encoded protein is CASSLGGPADTQYF.

The chain uses TRBV29-1 and TRBJ2-1, with 7 bases lining up with TRBD2. V lost 2 bases, J lost 10 bases, and 17 bases stayed unmatched. This CDR3 is built from 16 residues. Germline loops: CDR1 SQVTM, CDR2 ANQGSEA. For the CDR3, the DNA is TGCAGCGTTGAAAAAACGTGGGAGGGCGATGTCGGGGAGCAGTTCTTC. As protein: CSVEKTWEGDVGEQFF.

V is TRBV5-1 and J is TRBJ2-3; 7 bases match TRBD2. Germline V gene lookup returns CDR1 SGHRS and CDR2 YFSETQ. Trimming at V came to 6 bases and at J to 5 bases, leaving 18 bases not matched to a gene. CDR3 size: 17 residues. CDR3 bases: TGCGCCAGCACCCAAGTTTGGGCGGGAGCCCCGGGAGATACGCAGTATTTT. The encoded protein is CASTQVWAGAPGDTQYF.

This clonotype was observed a few times. One junction end disagrees with the germline gene, perhaps due to a read error. The chain carries TRBV20-1 and TRBJ2-5; the match to TRBD1 covers 7 bases. CDR3 size: 12 residues. Germline CDR1 and CDR2: DFQATT and SNEGSKA (reference sequence). This CDR3 reads CSAGDRAETQYF. The DNA of the CDR3 is TGCAGTGCTGGAGACAGGGCTGAGACCCAGTACTTC.